These 17 T cell receptor beta chains originate from one sample sequenced in a study of blood T cell repertoires in COVID-19 (TCRdb year 2020). The method was the immunoSEQ multiplex PCR assay. TCRdb limited this immuneACCESS table to in-frame rearrangements with V and J called. A share of clones is missing; checked studies link under half to unresolved V genes, and the rest is unexplained. The sample includes around 180,000 clones, with about 80% observed a single time. 9.5% to 15% of the sample rests with the top ten. Sequencing was carried out using PBMCs or T cells enriched from blood (not recorded which). Every receptor here comes from a man aged 45-65 years who had recovered from COVID-19.

In its sample, this clone was seen a few times. The chain carries TRBV9 and TRBJ1-6; D unresolved. With 4 bases removed from V and 6 bases from J, the gap between germline ends came to 11 bases. CDR1 is SGDLS and CDR2 is YYNGEE in the germline V gene. The length of the CDR3 is 14 residues. CDR3 residues: CASSLAGGNSPLHF. In DNA form, the CDR3 reads TGTGCCAGCAGCCTTGCCGGAGGTAATTCACCCCTCCACTTT.

V gene TRBV19 combines with J gene TRBJ2-6, with 7 bases aligning to TRBD1. CDR3 size: 18 residues. The junction had 7 bases not matched to a gene; V was cut back by 2 bases and J by 0 bases. Looked up from germline, CDR1 is LNHDA and CDR2 is SQIVND (reference sequence). The CDR3, as DNA: TGTGCCAGTAGTATAAATTGGGCAGGGGGCTCTGGGGCCAACGTCCTGACTTTC. Translated, it gives CASSINWAGGSGANVLTF.

This chain joins TRBV2 and TRBJ1-1; the match to TRBD1 covers 8 bases. Germline lookup yields CDR1 SNHLY and CDR2 FYNNEI. Unmatched junction bases numbered 8, after V lost 4 bases and J lost 4 bases. The CDR3 consists of 15 residues. The CDR3 sequence is CASSAENRGGTEAFF. CDR3 DNA: TGTGCCAGCAGTGCAGAGAACAGGGGGGGCACTGAAGCTTTCTTT. Full variable domain (remainder filled in from reference TRBV2 and TRBJ1-1): EPEVTQTPSHQVTQMGQEVILRCVPISNHLYFYWYRQILGQKVEFLVSFYNNEISEKSEIFDDQFSVERPDGSNFTLKIRSTKLEDSAMYFCASSAENRGGTEAFFGQGTRLTVV.

On this clone: A much larger clone differs by one base, so this may be a read error. J is TRBJ1-1 and V is TRBV2, with 8 bases fitting TRBD1. The CDR3 loop spans 14 amino acids. Looked up from germline, CDR1 is SNHLY and CDR2 is FYNNEI. V lost 6 bases, J lost 1 base, and 4 bases stayed unmatched. CDR3 nucleotides: TGTGCCAGCAGAGCGACAGGGGCGAACACTGAAGCTTTCTTT. This translates into CASRATGANTEAFF.

The chain employs TRBV6-2 or TRBV6-3 and TRBJ1-5; 10 nucleotides match TRBD1. Germline assignment: CDR1 MNHEY and CDR2 SVGEGT. The trim removed 5 bases at V and 0 bases at J, leaving 7 bases unmatched. This CDR3 comprises 17 residues. The CDR3 bases are TGTGCCAGCAGTGGGACGGGACAGGGGACTAGCAATCAGCCCCAGCATTTT. Protein product: CASSGTGQGTSNQPQHF.

V gene TRBV4-1 combines with J gene TRBJ2-7; 8 bases match TRBD1. Germline V gene lookup returns CDR1 MGHRA and CDR2 YSYEKL. V trimming: 5 bases; J trimming: 3 bases; junction bases outside the gene matches: 9. The CDR3 loop spans 15 amino acids. CDR3 bases: TGCGCCAGCAGCTCACCTCCGGGACAGGTCTACGAGCAGTACTTC. The encoded protein is CASSSPPGQVYEQYF.

This clone was recorded only once. The rearrangement joins TRBV19 to TRBJ1-4, with no clear D. V dropped 7 bases and J dropped 4 bases, with 16 bases sitting between them. Germline V gene sequence: CDR1 LNHDA, CDR2 SQIVND (reference sequence). The CDR3 sequence is 15 residues long. This CDR3 is CASTFGGRRNEKLFF. In nucleotides, the CDR3 is TGTGCCAGTACTTTCGGAGGCCGCCGTAATGAAAAACTGTTTTTT.

The J gene is TRBJ2-7, the V gene TRBV7-6, with a tentative D call TRBD1 (5 bases). The V end lost 2 bases, the J end lost 2 bases, and 13 bases lay between the germline ends. Per the germline V gene, CDR1 is SGHVS and CDR2 is FNYEAQ. The CDR3 totals 15 residues. As DNA, the CDR3 is TGTGCCAGCAGCTTAATTCCGCAGGGCGCCTACGAGCAGTACTTC. This gives the protein CASSLIPQGAYEQYF.

The chain carries TRBV25-1 and TRBJ2-1; 7 nucleotides line up with TRBD1. Germline loops: CDR1 MGHDK, CDR2 SYGVNS. The CDR3 is made up of 13 amino acids. The V gene end was trimmed by 7 bases and the J gene end by 3 bases; junction bases not matched to a gene: 3. CDR3 loop: CASKTGYYNEQFF. Here the CDR3 DNA reads TGTGCCAGCAAGACAGGGTACTACAATGAGCAGTTCTTC.

CDR3 nucleotide sequence: TGTGCCTGGAGTAGGGGCCTTGAAGCTTTCTTT. This translates into CAWSRGLEAFF. The chain joins TRBV30 to TRBJ1-1; maybe TRBD1 (5 bases). The CDR3 contains 11 residues. The germline V gene has CDR1 GTSNPN and CDR2 SVGIG (reference sequence). Trimming took 2 bases from V and 7 from J, leaving 8 bases between them.

The gene calls are TRBV19 and TRBJ1-5, with D possibly being TRBD1 (5 bases). This CDR3 spans 16 amino acids. The ends were cut back, 6 bases at V and 2 bases at J, with 17 bases in the middle. The germline V gene has CDR1 LNHDA and CDR2 SQIVND (reference sequence). DNA of the CDR3: TGTGCCAGTAGCACCGATCTCGCGGGGGGCAATCAGCCCCAGCATTTT. Translating gives CASSTDLAGGNQPQHF.

V usage is TRBV18 and J usage is TRBJ1-5; 9 nucleotides line up with TRBD1. V shed 2 bases and J 5 bases; nucleotides not matched to a gene: 13. Per the germline V gene, CDR1 is KGHSH and CDR2 is LQKENI. The CDR3 length is 18 residues. The CDR3 is CASSPRLRQGGNDQPQHF. Written as DNA, the CDR3 is TGTGCCAGCTCACCAAGGCTGAGACAGGGGGGGAACGATCAGCCCCAGCATTTT.

This chain uses TRBV7-9 with TRBJ1-2; 8 bases line up with TRBD1. The CDR3 extends over 14 amino acids. V shed 4 bases and J 6 bases; nucleotides not matched to a gene: 7. Germline V gene sequence: CDR1 SEHNR, CDR2 FQNEAQ (reference sequence). The CDR3 DNA reads as TGTGCCAGCAGCTCCGCAGGGGGCTGGAATGGCTACACCTTC. Its translation: CASSSAGGWNGYTF.

This clone was observed a few times. The rearrangement joins TRBV5-1 to TRBJ2-5, with D tentatively TRBD1 (6 bases). V shed 3 bases and J shed 2 bases, with 17 bases lying between them. The germline V gene has CDR1 SGHRS and CDR2 YFSETQ. The CDR3 has 16 amino acids. CDR3 nucleotide sequence: TGCGCCAGCAGCTCAGGGGCCCCCCTTTCTCAAGAGACCCAGTACTTC. Translation gives CASSSGAPLSQETQYF. Full variable domain (remainder filled in from reference TRBV5-1 and TRBJ2-5): KAGVTQTPRYLIKTRGQQVTLSCSPISGHRSVSWYQQTPGQGLQFLFEYFSETQRNKGNFPGRFSGRQFSNSRSEMNVSTLELGDSALYLCASSSGAPLSQETQYFGPGTRLLVL.

The gene calls are TRBV18 and TRBJ1-2; D may be TRBD1 (6 bases). The CDR3 contains 19 residues. Trimming pared 4 bases from V and 2 bases from J, leaving 26 bases between. Germline-derived CDR1 and CDR2 are KGHSH and LQKENI. CDR3 region: CASSRDSLAGALLNYGYTF. The CDR3, as DNA: TGTGCCAGCTCACGGGATTCTTTGGCAGGGGCCCTACTCAACTATGGCTACACCTTC.

This clone showed up just once. The chain has TRBV2 and TRBJ2-1; 13 nucleotides align to TRBD2. V shed 5 bases, J shed 6 bases, and the junction held 7 bases outside the gene matches. This CDR3 contains 16 residues. Germline-derived CDR1 and CDR2 are SNHLY and FYNNEI. The CDR3 DNA sequence: TGTGCCAGCAGTAACCGAAGGACTAGCGGGGGCAATGAGCAGTTCTTC. It translates to CASSNRRTSGGNEQFF.

The rearrangement links TRBV19 to TRBJ1-2; maybe TRBD1 (5 bases). With 10 bases removed from V and 4 bases from J, the gap between germline ends came to 16 bases. Per the germline V gene, CDR1 is LNHDA and CDR2 is SQIVND (reference sequence). The CDR3 spans 13 residues. The CDR3 nucleotides read TGTGCCACTCAGAGGGGAGGGATCTATGGCTACACCTTC. Translation gives CATQRGGIYGYTF.